This TCR beta chain was documented in a study of T-cell reconstitution after alpha-beta-depleted transplantation in children. The CDR3 runs 14 residues. Deletions cut 7 bases from V and 3 bases from J, with 13 bases between. Construction of the TCRbeta library involved unique molecular identifiers. Each CDR3 protein gets one entry after TCRdb re-called the PCR reads with MiXCR. Here the sample spans under 350,000 distinct CDR3 sequences, nearly 10% being singletons. The sequenced sample was PBMCs from the stem cell graft donor, obtained from the stem cell graft. The receptor comes from a human donor who donated a stem cell graft to a child with SCID. The rearrangement uses TRBV12-3 or TRBV12-4 and TRBJ1-5; D remains unclear. The chain's CDR3 is CASTPDWDNQPQHF. For the CDR3, the DNA is TGTGCCAGCACCCCGGACTGGGACAATCAGCCCCAGCATTTT.